The 3 T cell receptor beta chains below all came from one sample that was sequenced in a study of shared clonotypes between healthy human individuals (dated by TCRdb to 2019 to 2021). The protocol used for the library was the immunoSEQ multiplex PCR assay. The clones in this table, taken by TCRdb from immuneACCESS, are in-frame only. Not every clone is retained; where verified, under half of the shortfall comes from an unresolved V gene, and the cause of the rest is unknown. The sample data list some 1,900,000 clones, and just under 95% of these were observed just once. Clones ranked in the top ten supply 0.95% to 1.5% of the sample. For the CD8 naive samples, CD45RO-negative cells were positively selected for CCR7, yielding a CD45RA+CCR7+ population from which TemRA cells were excluded. Material: naive CD8+ T cells sorted from blood. What this sample's cell subset or site label stands for: CD45RA+CCR7+. Receptor source: a man younger than 35 in good health.

V gene TRBV7-6 combines with J gene TRBJ1-4, with D hard to call. V dropped 1 base and J dropped 1 base, with 10 bases sitting between them. The CDR3 length is 16 residues. The V gene's germline CDR1 is SGHVS and CDR2 FNYEAQ. The CDR3 coding sequence is TGTGCCAGCAGCTTAGGGACCGAGGGAACTAATGAAAAACTGTTTTTT. Encoded protein: CASSLGTEGTNEKLFF. The entire variable domain, with the rest obtained from reference TRBV7-6 and TRBJ1-4, is as follows: GAGVSQSPRYKVTKRGQDVALRCDPISGHVSLYWYRQALGQGPEFLTYFNYEAQQDKSGLPNDRFSAERPEGSISTLTIQRTEQRDSAMYRCASSLGTEGTNEKLFFGSGTQLSVL.

The chain recombines TRBV4-1 with TRBJ2-1; TRBD2 is a possible D gene (6 bases). Per the germline V gene, CDR1 is MGHRA and CDR2 is YSYEKL. CDR3 length: 14 amino acids. Trimming removed 0 bases at V and 8 bases at J, with 11 bases between. CDR3 loop: CASSQDLALDEQFF. For the CDR3, the DNA is TGCGCCAGCAGCCAAGATCTAGCGCTGGATGAGCAGTTCTTC.

V and J are TRBV27 and TRBJ1-4; a possible D gene is TRBD1 (5 bases). CDR1 MNHEY and CDR2 SMNVEV come from the germline V gene (reference sequence). Trimming shortened V by 0 bases and J by 5 bases, and 13 bases separated the two germline ends. This CDR3 has 16 amino acids. The CDR3 DNA is TGTGCCAGCAGTTTATCACCCGGGACTAACAATGAAAAACTGTTTTTT. Translation: CASSLSPGTNNEKLFF.